Here is one TCR beta chain with its context. The V segment lost 1 base and the J segment 10 bases; nucleotides outside the gene matches: 6. Germline V CDR1 and CDR2: SGHTA, FQGNSA. The CDR3 consists of 15 residues. These data are taken from a study of cytomegalovirus exposure and HLA in healthy donors. PCR employed 60 Vbeta and 13 Jbeta primers. Produced via immunoSEQ multiplex PCR; TCRdb's table is partial and in-frame only. The sample holds 63,000 or so clones, around 76% seen once. Sequenced input: PBMCs. This clonotype originated in a woman in her 30s in good health and CMV-seropositive. The chain carries TRBV7-2 and TRBJ1-6, with 8 bases fitting TRBD1. The CDR3 is CASSLEAGGRSPLHF. CDR3 nucleotides: TGTGCCAGCAGCTTAGAGGCAGGGGGCAGATCACCCCTCCACTTT.